This entry lists 8 T cell receptor beta chains sequenced from one sample in a study of T cells after yellow fever vaccination. From the 5' RACE reads, TCRdb called clonotypes with MiXCR, one entry per CDR3 protein. The table has 300,000 to 350,000 distinct CDR3 sequences, about 10% seen once. Sequencing was performed on CD4+ T cells sorted from PBMCs, taken 45 days after the yellow fever booster vaccination. These receptors originate from a young man who received the YFV17D yellow fever vaccine.

This clonotype was observed a few times. The chain is built from TRBV20-1 and TRBJ1-6; D unresolved. The V end lost 5 bases, the J end lost 7 bases, and 15 bases lay between the germline ends. The germline gives CDR1 DFQATT, CDR2 SNEGSKA (reference sequence). The CDR3 loop spans 14 amino acids. The CDR3: CSAPPAAGNSPLHF. CDR3 DNA sequence: TGCAGTGCTCCGCCCGCGGCGGGGAATTCACCCCTCCACTTT.

This clonotype was counted ten times or more. V and J are TRBV4-1 and TRBJ1-5, with 7 bases that match TRBD1. Germline V lookup: CDR1 MGHRA, CDR2 YSYEKL. The CDR3 contains 16 residues. The V and J ends lost 0 bases and 6 bases, in that order; junction bases with no gene match: 8. CDR3 in amino acids: CASSQDQGGFGQPQHF. The DNA for the CDR3 is TGCGCCAGCAGCCAAGATCAGGGGGGGTTCGGTCAGCCCCAGCATTTT.

The chain recombines TRBV7-2 with TRBJ2-2; D gene uncertain. There are 15 residues in the CDR3. CDR1 is SGHTA, CDR2 FQGNSA, per germline. Trimming removed 2 bases at V and 4 bases at J, with 11 bases between. As DNA, the CDR3 is TGTGCCAGCAGCTTAATTAGCTGGGGCACCGGGGAGCTGTTTTTT. Protein: CASSLISWGTGELFF.

The chain is built from TRBV6-6 and TRBJ2-7, with 9 bases fitting TRBD2. This CDR3 is built from 15 residues. V shed 3 bases, J shed 4 bases, and the junction held 7 bases outside the gene matches. Germline CDR1 MNHNY, CDR2 SVGAGI (reference sequence). The CDR3 loop is CASSYTQRGVYEQYF. CDR3 DNA sequence: TGTGCCAGCAGTTATACCCAGCGGGGGGTTTACGAGCAGTACTTC.

This clonotype appeared a few times. The chain is built from TRBV5-1 and TRBJ2-7; D gene uncertain. Trimming took 1 base from V and 2 from J, leaving 7 bases between them. The CDR3 spans 13 residues. The germline gives CDR1 SGHRS, CDR2 YFSETQ. This CDR3 is CASSLSQPYEQYF. The CDR3 DNA reads TGCGCCAGCAGCTTGAGCCAGCCCTACGAGCAGTACTTC. Full variable domain (rest looked up from reference TRBV5-1 and TRBJ2-7): KAGVTQTPRYLIKTRGQQVTLSCSPISGHRSVSWYQQTPGQGLQFLFEYFSETQRNKGNFPGRFSGRQFSNSRSEMNVSTLELGDSALYLCASSLSQPYEQYFGPGTRLTVT.

Only a few counts were recorded for this clonotype. This chain links TRBV9 with TRBJ2-2, with D hard to call. Trimming pared 0 bases from V and 4 bases from J, leaving 4 bases between. Germline loops: CDR1 SGDLS, CDR2 YYNGEE. The CDR3 is made up of 13 amino acids. The chain's CDR3 is CASSVGPTGELFF. For the CDR3, the DNA is TGTGCCAGCAGCGTAGGACCCACCGGGGAGCTGTTTTTT. The whole variable domain, remainder taken from reference TRBV9 and TRBJ2-2, is DSGVTQTPKHLITATGQRVTLRCSPRSGDLSVYWYQQSLDQGLQFLIQYYNGEERAKGNILERFSAQQFPDLHSELNLSSLELGDSALYFCASSVGPTGELFFGEGSRLTVL.

This clonotype was recorded a few times. The J gene is TRBJ2-3, the V gene TRBV20-1; D tentatively fits TRBD1 or TRBD2 (5 bases each). The CDR3 totals 11 residues. The germline gives CDR1 DFQATT, CDR2 SNEGSKA (reference sequence). Trimming removed 3 bases from V and 10 bases from J, with 11 bases in between. CDR3 amino acids: CSASMGDPQYF. The CDR3 DNA follows: TGCAGTGCTAGTATGGGGGATCCGCAGTATTTT.

The chain joins TRBV5-1 to TRBJ2-5; TRBD2 aligns across 16 bases. Germline V gives CDR1 SGHRS, CDR2 YFSETQ. The CDR3 totals 17 residues. V gave up 4 bases and J gave up 5 bases; unmatched junction bases: 8. The CDR3 DNA reads TGCGCCAGCAGCCTGGGGACTAGCGGGGGGGCCAAGGAGACCCAGTACTTC. Protein: CASSLGTSGGAKETQYF.